This TCR beta chain was obtained from a study of cytomegalovirus exposure and HLA in healthy donors. Across the whole study: According to later analysis, the same platform produced the roughly 120 validation and several hundred first-cohort repertoires.

Profiling relied on immunoSEQ multiplex PCR, and the TCRdb table lists in-frame clones only, not all of them. The sample holds tens of thousands of clones, 80% to 90% seen once. Study findings and constraints: In vitro testing confirmed a few CMV-associated chains as specific for CMV antigens. TCR beta chains numbering roughly 150 were designated cytomegalovirus-associated. Reported performance of the classifier showed diagnosis of cytomegalovirus status with high specificity and sensitivity.

The trim removed 3 bases at V and 9 bases at J, leaving 10 bases unmatched. The CDR3 has 15 residues. CDR1 SGDLS and CDR2 YYNGEE come from the germline V gene. Comment on this clone: Its antigen is not known.

This chain links TRBV9 with TRBJ2-3; TRBD1 matches at 10 bases. The sequence was collected from a woman aged 30 to 39 in good health and CMV-seronegative. The specimen sequenced was PBMCs. The CDR3 nucleotides are TGTGCCAGCAGCGGGCCGGGACAGGGGTGGGGAACGCAGTATTTT. Translated, it gives CASSGPGQGWGTQYF. Variable domain in full (rest from reference TRBV9 and TRBJ2-3): DSGVTQTPKHLITATGQRVTLRCSPRSGDLSVYWYQQSLDQGLQFLIQYYNGEERAKGNILERFSAQQFPDLHSELNLSSLELGDSALYFCASSGPGQGWGTQYFGPGTRLTVL.